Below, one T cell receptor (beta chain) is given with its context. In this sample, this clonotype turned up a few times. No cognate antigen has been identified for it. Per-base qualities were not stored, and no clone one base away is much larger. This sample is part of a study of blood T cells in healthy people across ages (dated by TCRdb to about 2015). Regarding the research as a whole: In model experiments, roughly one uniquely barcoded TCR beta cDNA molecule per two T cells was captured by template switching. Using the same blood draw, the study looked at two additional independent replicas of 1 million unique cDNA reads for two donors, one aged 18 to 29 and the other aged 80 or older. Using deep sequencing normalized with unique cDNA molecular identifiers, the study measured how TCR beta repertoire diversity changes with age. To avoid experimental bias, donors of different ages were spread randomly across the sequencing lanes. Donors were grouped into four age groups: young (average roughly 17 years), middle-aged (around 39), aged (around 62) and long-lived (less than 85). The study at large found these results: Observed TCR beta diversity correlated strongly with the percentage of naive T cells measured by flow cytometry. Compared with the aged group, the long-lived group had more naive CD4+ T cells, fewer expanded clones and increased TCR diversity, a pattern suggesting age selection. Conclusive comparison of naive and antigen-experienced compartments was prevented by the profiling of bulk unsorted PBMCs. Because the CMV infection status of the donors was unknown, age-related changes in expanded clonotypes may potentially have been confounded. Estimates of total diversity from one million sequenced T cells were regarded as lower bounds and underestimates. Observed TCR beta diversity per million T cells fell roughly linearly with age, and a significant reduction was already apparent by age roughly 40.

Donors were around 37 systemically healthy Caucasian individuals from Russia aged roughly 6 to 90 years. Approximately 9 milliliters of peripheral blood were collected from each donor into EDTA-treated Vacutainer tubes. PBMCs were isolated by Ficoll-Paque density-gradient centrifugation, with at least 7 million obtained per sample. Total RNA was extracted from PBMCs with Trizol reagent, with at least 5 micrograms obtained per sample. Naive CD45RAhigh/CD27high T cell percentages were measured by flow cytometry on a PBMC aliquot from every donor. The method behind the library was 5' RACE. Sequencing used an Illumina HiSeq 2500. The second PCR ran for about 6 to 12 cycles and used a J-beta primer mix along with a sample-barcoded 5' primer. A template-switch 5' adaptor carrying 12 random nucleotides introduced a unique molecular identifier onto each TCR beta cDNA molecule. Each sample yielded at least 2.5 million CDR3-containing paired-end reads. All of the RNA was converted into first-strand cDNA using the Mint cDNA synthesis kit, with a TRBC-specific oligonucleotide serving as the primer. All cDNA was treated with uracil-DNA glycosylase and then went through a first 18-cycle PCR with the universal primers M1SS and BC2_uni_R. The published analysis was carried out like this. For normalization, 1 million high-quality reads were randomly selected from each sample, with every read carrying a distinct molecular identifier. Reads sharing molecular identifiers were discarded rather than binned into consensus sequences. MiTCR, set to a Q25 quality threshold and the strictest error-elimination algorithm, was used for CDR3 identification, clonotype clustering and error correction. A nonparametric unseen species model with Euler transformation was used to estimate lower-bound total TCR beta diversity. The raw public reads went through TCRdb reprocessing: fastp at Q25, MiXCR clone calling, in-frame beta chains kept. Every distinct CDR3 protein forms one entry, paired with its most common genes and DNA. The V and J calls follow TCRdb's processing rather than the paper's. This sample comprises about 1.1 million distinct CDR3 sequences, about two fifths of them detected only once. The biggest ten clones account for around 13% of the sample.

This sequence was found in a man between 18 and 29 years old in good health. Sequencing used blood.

The DNA sequence follows: TGCGCCAGCGGGCGGGACAGGAGTGGAGATACGCAGTATTTT. This sequence encodes CASGRDRSGDTQYF. This chain joins TRBV4-1 to TRBJ2-3, with 8 bases aligning to TRBD1. Including cysteine and phenylalanine, the CDR3 has 14 amino acids. Only the CDR3 DNA stays, 42 bases, in frame from base 1. The germline V gene supplies CDR1 MGHRA and CDR2 YSYEKL. Relative to germline, V is missing 8 bases and J is missing 5 bases, with 9 bases of the junction outside any gene match.